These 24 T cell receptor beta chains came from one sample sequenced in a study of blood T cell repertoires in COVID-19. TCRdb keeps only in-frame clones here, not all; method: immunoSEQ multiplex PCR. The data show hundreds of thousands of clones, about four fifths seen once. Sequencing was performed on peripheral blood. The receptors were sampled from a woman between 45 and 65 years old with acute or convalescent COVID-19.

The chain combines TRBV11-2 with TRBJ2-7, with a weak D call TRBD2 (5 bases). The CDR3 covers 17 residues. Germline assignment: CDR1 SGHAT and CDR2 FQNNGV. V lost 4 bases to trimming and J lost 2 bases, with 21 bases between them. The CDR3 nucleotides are TGTGCCAGCAGCTCTACGGTGATGGCCCTCGGGGCCTACGAGCAGTACTTC. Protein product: CASSSTVMALGAYEQYF. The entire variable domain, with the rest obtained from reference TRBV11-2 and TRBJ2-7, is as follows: EAGVAQSPRYKIIEKRQSVAFWCNPISGHATLYWYQQILGQGPKLLIQFQNNGVVDDSQLPKDRFSAERLKGVDSTLKIQPAKLEDSAVYLCASSSTVMALGAYEQYFGPGTRLTVT.

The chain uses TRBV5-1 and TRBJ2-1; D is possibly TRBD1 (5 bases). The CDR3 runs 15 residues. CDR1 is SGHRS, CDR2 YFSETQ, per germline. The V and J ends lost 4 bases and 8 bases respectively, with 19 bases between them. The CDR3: CASSPDPSPGYEQFF. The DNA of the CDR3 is TGCGCCAGCAGCCCTGATCCCTCCCCAGGGTATGAGCAGTTCTTC.

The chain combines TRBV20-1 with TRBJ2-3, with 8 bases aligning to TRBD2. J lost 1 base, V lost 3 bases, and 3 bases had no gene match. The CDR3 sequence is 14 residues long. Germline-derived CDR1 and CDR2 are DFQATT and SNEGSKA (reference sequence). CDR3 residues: CSASTGGGTDTQYF. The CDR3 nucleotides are TGCAGTGCTAGTACGGGAGGGGGCACAGATACGCAGTATTTT.

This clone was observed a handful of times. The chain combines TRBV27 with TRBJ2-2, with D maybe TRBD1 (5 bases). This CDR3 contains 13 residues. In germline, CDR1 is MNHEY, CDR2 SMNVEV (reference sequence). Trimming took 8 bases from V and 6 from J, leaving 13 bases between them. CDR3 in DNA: TGTGCCAGCTCTTTTCCAGGGTCCGGGGAGCTGTTTTTT. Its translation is CASSFPGSGELFF.

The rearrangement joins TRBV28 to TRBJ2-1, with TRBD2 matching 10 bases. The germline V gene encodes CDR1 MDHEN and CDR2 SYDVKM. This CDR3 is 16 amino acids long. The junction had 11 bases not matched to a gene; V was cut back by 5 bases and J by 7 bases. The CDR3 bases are TGTGCCAGCAGTCTCAGTACTAGCGGGATAGGGAATGAGCAGTTCTTC. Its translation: CASSLSTSGIGNEQFF.

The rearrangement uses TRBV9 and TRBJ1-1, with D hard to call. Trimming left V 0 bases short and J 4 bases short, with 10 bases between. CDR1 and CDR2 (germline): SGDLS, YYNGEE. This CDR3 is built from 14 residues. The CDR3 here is CASSVDSWATEAFF. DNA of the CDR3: TGTGCCAGCAGCGTAGACAGCTGGGCCACTGAAGCTTTCTTT.

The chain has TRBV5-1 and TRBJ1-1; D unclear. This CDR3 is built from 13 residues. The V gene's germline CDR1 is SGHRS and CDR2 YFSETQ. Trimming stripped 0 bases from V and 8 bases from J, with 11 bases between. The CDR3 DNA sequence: TGCGCCAGCAGCTTGGAGGCGGCTTCAGAAGCTTTCTTT. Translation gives CASSLEAASEAFF.

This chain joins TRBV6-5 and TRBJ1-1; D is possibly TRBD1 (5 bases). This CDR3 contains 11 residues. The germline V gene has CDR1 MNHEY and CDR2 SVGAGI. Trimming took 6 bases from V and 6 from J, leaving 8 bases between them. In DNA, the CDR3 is TGTGCCAGCAGATCCAGGGCTGAAGCTTTCTTT. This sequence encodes CASRSRAEAFF.

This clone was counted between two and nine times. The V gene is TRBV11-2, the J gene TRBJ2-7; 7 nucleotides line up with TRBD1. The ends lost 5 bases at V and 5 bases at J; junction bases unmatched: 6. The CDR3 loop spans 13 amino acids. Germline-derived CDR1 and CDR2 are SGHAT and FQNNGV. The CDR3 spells CASSVGTGDEQYF. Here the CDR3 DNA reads TGTGCCAGCAGCGTAGGAACAGGGGACGAGCAGTACTTC.

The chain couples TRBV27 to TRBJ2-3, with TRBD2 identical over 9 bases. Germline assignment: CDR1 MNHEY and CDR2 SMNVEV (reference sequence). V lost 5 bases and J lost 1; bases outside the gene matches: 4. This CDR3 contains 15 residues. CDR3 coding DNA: TGTGCCAGCAGTCCCCGGACTAGCGGCACAGATACGCAGTATTTT. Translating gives CASSPRTSGTDTQYF.

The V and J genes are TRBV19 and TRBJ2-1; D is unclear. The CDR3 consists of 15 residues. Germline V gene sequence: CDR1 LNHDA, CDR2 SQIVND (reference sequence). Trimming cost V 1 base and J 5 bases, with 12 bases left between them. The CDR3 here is CASSIVGPPNNEQFF. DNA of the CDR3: TGTGCCAGTAGTATAGTCGGTCCACCCAACAATGAGCAGTTCTTC.

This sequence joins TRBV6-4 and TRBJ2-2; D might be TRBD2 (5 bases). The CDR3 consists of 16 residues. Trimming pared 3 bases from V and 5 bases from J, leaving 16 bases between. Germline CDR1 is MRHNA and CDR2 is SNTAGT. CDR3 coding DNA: TGTGCCAGCAGTGAAACGGGGAATTGGAATACCGGGGAGCTGTTTTTT. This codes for CASSETGNWNTGELFF.

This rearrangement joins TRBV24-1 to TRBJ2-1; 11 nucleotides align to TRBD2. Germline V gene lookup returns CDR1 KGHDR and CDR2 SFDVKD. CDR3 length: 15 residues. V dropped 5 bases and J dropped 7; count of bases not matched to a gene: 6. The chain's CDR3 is CATSGPGTSGNEQFF. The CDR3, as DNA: TGTGCCACCAGTGGCCCCGGGACTAGCGGTAATGAGCAGTTCTTC.

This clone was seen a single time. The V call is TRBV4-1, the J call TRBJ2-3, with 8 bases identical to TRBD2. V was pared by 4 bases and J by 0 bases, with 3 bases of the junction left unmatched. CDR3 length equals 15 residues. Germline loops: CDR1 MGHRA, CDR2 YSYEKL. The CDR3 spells CASSPGLASTDTQYF. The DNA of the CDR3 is TGCGCCAGCAGCCCCGGACTAGCTAGCACAGATACGCAGTATTTT.

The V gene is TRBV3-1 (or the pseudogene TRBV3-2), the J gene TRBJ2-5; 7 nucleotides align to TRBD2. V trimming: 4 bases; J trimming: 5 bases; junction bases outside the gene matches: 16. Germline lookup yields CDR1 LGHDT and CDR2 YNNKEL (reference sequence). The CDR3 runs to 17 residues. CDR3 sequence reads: CASSPSTILAVGETQYF. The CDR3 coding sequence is TGTGCCAGCAGCCCGTCTACTATCCTAGCGGTAGGGGAGACCCAGTACTTC.

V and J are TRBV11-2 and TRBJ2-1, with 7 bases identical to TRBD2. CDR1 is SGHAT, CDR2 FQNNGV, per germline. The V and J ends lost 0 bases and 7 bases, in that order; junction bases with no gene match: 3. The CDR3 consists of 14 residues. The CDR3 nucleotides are TGTGCCAGCAGCTTAGATTGGCGGGGGAATGAGCAGTTCTTC. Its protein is CASSLDWRGNEQFF.

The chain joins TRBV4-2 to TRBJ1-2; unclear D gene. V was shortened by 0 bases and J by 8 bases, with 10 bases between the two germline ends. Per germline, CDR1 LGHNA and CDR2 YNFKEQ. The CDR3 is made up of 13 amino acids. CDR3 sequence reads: CASSQESERGYTF. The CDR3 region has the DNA TGTGCCAGCAGCCAAGAGTCGGAGAGAGGCTACACCTTC.

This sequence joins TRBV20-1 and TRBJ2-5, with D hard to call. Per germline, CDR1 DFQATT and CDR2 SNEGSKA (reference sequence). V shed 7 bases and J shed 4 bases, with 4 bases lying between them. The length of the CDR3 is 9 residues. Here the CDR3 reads CSVGETQYF. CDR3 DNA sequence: TGCAGTGTCGGAGAGACCCAGTACTTC.

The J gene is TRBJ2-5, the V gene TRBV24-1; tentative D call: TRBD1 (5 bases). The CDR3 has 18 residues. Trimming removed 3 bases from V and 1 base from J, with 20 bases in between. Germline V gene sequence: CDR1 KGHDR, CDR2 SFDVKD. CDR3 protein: CATSDPQFQGTAQETQYF. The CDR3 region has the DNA TGTGCCACCAGTGATCCGCAATTCCAGGGCACGGCCCAAGAGACCCAGTACTTC.

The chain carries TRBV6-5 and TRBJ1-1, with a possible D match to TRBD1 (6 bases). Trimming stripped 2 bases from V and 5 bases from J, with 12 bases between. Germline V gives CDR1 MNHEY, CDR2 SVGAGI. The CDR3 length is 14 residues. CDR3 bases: TGTGCCAGCAGTTACCGGGGGGCGACAACTGAAGCTTTCTTT. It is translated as CASSYRGATTEAFF.

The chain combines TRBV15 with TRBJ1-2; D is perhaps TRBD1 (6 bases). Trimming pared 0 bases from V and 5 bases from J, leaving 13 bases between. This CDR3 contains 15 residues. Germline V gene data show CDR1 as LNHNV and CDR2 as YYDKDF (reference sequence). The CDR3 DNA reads TGTGCCACCAGCAGAGATTGGGACATCGCATATGGCTACACCTTC. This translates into CATSRDWDIAYGYTF.

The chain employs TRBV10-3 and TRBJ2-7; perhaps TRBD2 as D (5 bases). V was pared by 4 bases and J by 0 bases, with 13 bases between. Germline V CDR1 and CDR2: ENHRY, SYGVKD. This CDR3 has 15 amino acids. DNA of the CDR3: TGTGCCATCAGTGGCGGACTTAAGCTCTCCTACGAGCAGTACTTC. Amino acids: CAISGGLKLSYEQYF.

The CDR3 sequence is CATSAAQAYNEQFF. The CDR3 bases are TGTGCCACCAGTGCCGCCCAAGCATACAATGAGCAGTTCTTC. The gene calls are TRBV24-1 and TRBJ2-1; the D is unclear. The CDR3 is 14 amino acids. Germline CDR1 is KGHDR and CDR2 is SFDVKD. V was shortened by 5 bases and J by 4 bases, with 11 bases between the two germline ends.

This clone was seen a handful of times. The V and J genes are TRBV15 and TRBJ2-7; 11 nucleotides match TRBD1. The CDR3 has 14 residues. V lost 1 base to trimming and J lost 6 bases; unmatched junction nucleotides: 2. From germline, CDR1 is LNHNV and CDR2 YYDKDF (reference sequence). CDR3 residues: CATSRGTGGVEQYF. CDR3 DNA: TGTGCCACCAGCAGAGGGACAGGGGGCGTCGAGCAGTACTTC. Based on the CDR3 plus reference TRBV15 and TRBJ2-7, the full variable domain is DAMVIQNPRYQVTQFGKPVTLSCSQTLNHNVMYWYQQKSSQAPKLLFHYYDKDFNNEADTPDNFQSRRPNTSFCFLDIRSPGLGDTAMYLCATSRGTGGVEQYFGPGTRLTVT.